This entry is about one T cell receptor beta chain. Its antigen is undetermined. Sequenced by immunoSEQ multiplex PCR; TCRdb stores in-frame clones only, minus some. The repertoire holds 20,000 to 30,000 clones, with 65% to 75% as singletons. The ends were cut back, 0 bases at V and 3 bases at J, with 6 bases in the middle. CDR1 and CDR2 (germline): SGHRS, YFSETQ. The CDR3 contains 13 residues. These data come from a study of immune evolution from preneoplasia to lung adenocarcinoma. Study details: HLA loss of heterozygosity: around 6.5% AIS, about 15% MIA, about 35% ADC, none AAH.

General study findings and limits: Normal lung had the highest top T cell clone frequencies. Normal lung had highest clonality; later lesions appeared denser, more diverse.

This receptor was taken from a person between 60 and 69 years old with invasive lung adenocarcinoma. Some clones in this sample may be carry-over from other donors' samples. The sample was FFPE invasive lung adenocarcinoma tissue. The V gene is TRBV5-1, the J gene TRBJ1-1; no clear D. The CDR3 here is CASSLGRYTEAFF. DNA for the CDR3: TGCGCCAGCAGCTTGGGACGGTACACTGAAGCTTTCTTT.